This note documents a single T cell receptor beta chain sequence. The sample belongs to a study of blood T cell repertoires in COVID-19. Study-level background: COVID-19 samples collected from the United States, Italy and Spain covered acute and convalescent phases. The cDNA or gDNA used as material had been derived from T cells, B-cell-depleted T cells, or PBMCs.

Original handling: Amplification of reference gene primers was used by the study to estimate nucleated cell counts. The method was immunoSEQ multiplex PCR; TCRdb's version includes in-frame clones alone and lacks a portion of them. D and trimming were read from the DNA, whereas the V and J calls and clone size are those reported in that table. The sample has about 210,000 clones, 75% to 85% seen once; the top ten hold around 2.4%. The CDR3 is 16 residues long. With 5 bases clipped from V and 0 bases from J, the junction kept 10 bases outside the gene matches. Germline CDR1 is GTSNPN and CDR2 is SVGIG (reference sequence).

The chain couples TRBV30 to TRBJ1-3; 7 nucleotides align to TRBD1. The TCR comes from a man in his forties who had recovered from COVID-19. The sequencing input was peripheral blood. This chain's CDR3 is CAWGPWTGSSGNTIYF. The DNA of the CDR3 is TGTGCCTGGGGGCCTTGGACAGGCAGCTCTGGAAACACCATATATTTT.